This T cell receptor (beta chain) was sequenced during a study of relationships among human T cell subsets (TCRdb year 2010). For the study in its entirety: The study sequenced eight distinct T cell populations from blood: pan T, CD8 cytotoxic, regulatory, Th1, Th2, naive plus transitional, activated and memory cells. Paper-wide results and their limitations: The substantial sharing of CDR3s among Th1, Th2 and regulatory T cells was interpreted as suggesting that cell fate choices are stochastic. More than 60% of CD8+ cytotoxic sequences came from clones with more than 100 reads, while the regulatory and Th2 subsets showed few clones of that size. No statistically significant differences in V, D and J usage, CDR3 length or N-nucleotide additions were observed among the seven subsets. The bead-based sorting could not exclude a CD4+CD8+ double-positive population.

About this clonotype itself: Its specific antigen is unknown. No much larger clone exists at a distance of one base, and base qualities are not known.

CD4+CD25+ regulatory T cells were selected from positively selected CD4+ cells using anti-CD25 beads. Miltenyi superparamagnetic beads coated with subset-specific monoclonal antibodies were used to isolate the T cell subsets. Every T cell population was isolated from peripheral blood. Mononuclear cells were obtained from whole blood by Ficoll separation, and monocytes were then depleted with anti-CD14 microbeads. The isolated cell populations were resuspended in RNAprotect reagent immediately. The CDR3 goes from the cysteine to the phenylalanine over 15 residues. The CDR3 DNA has 45 bases and is translated from base 1. V lost 1 base and J lost 3 bases, and the count of bases not matched to a germline gene is 3. The germline V gene (reference sequence) gives CDR1 as DFQATT and CDR2 as SNEGSKA. Library construction relied on multiplex PCR. Sequencing relied on a 454 GS FLX. TCR alpha and beta CDR3 regions were amplified from mRNA by semiquantitative ARM-PCR. In ARM-PCR, tagged nested gene-specific primers were applied first, and communal superprimers then carried out the exponential amplification. Exonuclease was used to remove the nested primers before the first-round PCR products went through the second amplification round. The amplicons were sequenced on the 454 platform, a system that can rapidly sequence millions of DNA fragments without cloning bias. A read was counted as effective if the read could be mapped to both V and J germline segments. Per the source publication's procedure: IRmap was used to assign reads to germline V, D and J segments, relying on pyromap, a Smith-Waterman modification adapted to 454 sequencing errors. To filter D-beta assignments, cutoffs were set at the 99th percentile of the alignment scores obtained from simulated random sequences. The amino acids between the conserved V-segment Y[YFLI]C motif and the J-segment [FW]GXGT motif were defined as CDR3. A compound Poisson process model, previously applied to large-scale EST data, was used to estimate repertoire diversity. A procedure for detecting cross-contamination was used to argue that sample contamination was not the source of the shared CDR3s. The public reads were run again by TCRdb, first through fastp at Q25 and then through MiXCR, and only productive beta chains were kept. Every entry covers one CDR3 protein and lists the most common genes and DNA from its rows. V and J calls and clone size were set by TCRdb, not the authors. The sample has some 13,000 distinct CDR3 sequences on record, roughly three fifths of them singletons. The ten largest account for roughly 1.9% of the sample.

What was sequenced was Tregs sorted from blood. The chain couples TRBV20-1 to TRBJ2-5; 12 central nucleotides agree with TRBD2. The source is a man aged 40-49 years in good health. The sequence in DNA is TGCAGTGCTAGAGGGGCTAGCGGGAGGGAAGAGACCCAGTACTTC. This translates into CSARGASGREETQYF.